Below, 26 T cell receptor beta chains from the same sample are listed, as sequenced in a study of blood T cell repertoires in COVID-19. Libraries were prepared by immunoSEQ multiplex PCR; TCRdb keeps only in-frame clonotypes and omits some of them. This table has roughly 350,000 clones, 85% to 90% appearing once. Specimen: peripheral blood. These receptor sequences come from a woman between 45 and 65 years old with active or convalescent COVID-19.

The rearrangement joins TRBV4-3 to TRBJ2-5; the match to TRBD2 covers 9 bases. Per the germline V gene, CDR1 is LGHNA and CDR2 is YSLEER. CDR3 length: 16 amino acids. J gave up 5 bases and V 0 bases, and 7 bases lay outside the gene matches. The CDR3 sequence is CASSQEAGGPLETQYF. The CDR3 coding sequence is TGCGCCAGCAGCCAAGAGGCGGGGGGGCCGTTGGAGACCCAGTACTTC.

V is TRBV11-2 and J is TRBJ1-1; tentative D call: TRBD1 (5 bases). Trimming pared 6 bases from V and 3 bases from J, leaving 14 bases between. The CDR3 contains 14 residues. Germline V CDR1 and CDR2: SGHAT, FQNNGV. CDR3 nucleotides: TGTGCCAGCAGATTTATCGGGGGGTACACTGAAGCTTTCTTT. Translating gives CASRFIGGYTEAFF.

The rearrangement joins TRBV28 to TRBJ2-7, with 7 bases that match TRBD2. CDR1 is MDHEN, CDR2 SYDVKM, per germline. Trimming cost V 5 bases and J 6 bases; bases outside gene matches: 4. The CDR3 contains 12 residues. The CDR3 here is CASSRLASEQYF. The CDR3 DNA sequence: TGTGCCAGCAGTAGACTAGCTAGCGAGCAGTACTTC.

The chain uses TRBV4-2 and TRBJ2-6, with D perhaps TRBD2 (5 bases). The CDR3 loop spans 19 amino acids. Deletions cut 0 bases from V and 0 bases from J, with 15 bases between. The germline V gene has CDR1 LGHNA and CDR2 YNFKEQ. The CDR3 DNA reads TGTGCCAGCAGCCAAGATAGAGGACTTCTCGACTCTGGGGCCAACGTCCTGACTTTC. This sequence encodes CASSQDRGLLDSGANVLTF.

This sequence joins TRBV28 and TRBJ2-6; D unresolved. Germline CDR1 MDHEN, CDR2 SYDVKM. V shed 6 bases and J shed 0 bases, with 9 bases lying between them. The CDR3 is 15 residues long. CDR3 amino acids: CASSPTFSGANVLTF. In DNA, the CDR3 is TGTGCCAGCAGCCCTACCTTCTCTGGGGCCAACGTCCTGACTTTC. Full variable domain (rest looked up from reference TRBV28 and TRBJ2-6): DVKVTQSSRYLVKRTGEKVFLECVQDMDHENMFWYRQDPGLGLRLIYFSYDVKMKEKGDIPEGYSVSREKKERFSLILESASTNQTSMYLCASSPTFSGANVLTFGAGSRLTVL.

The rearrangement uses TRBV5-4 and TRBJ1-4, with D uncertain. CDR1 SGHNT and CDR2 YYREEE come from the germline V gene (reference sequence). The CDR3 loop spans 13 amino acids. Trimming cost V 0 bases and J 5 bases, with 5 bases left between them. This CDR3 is CASSLGGNEKLFF. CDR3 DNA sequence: TGTGCCAGCAGCTTGGGAGGAAATGAAAAACTGTTTTTT.

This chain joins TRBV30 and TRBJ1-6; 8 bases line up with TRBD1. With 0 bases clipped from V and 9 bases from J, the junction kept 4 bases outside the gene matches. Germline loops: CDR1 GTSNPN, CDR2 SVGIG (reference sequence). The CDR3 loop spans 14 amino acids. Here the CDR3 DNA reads TGTGCCTGGAGTGTAGGACAGGGTGGTTCACCCCTCCACTTT. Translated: CAWSVGQGGSPLHF.

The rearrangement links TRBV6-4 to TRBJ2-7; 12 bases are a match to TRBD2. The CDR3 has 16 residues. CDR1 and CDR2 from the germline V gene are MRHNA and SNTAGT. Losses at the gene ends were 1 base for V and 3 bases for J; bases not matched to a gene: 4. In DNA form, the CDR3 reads TGTGCCAGCAGTGACTTTACTAGCGGGAGGAACTACGAGCAGTACTTC. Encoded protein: CASSDFTSGRNYEQYF.

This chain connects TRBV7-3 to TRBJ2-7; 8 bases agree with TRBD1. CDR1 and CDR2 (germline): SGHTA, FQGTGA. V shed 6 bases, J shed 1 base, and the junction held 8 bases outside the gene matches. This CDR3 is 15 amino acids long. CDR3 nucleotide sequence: TGTGCCAGCAGTAAAACAGGGGGGCCTTCCTACGAGCAGTACTTC. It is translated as CASSKTGGPSYEQYF.

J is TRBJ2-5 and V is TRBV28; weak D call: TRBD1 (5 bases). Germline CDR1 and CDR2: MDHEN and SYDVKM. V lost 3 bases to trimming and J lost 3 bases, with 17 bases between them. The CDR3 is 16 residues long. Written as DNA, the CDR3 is TGTGCCAGCAGTTTCAGGGATAAGGGGAAAAAAGAGACCCAGTACTTC. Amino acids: CASSFRDKGKKETQYF.

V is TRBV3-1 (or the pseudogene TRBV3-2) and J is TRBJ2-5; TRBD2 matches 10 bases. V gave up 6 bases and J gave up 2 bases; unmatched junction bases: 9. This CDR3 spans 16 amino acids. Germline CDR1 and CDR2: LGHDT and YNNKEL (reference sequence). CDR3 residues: CASRALAGGLQETQYF. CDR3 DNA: TGTGCCAGCAGGGCTTTAGCGGGGGGTCTGCAAGAGACCCAGTACTTC.

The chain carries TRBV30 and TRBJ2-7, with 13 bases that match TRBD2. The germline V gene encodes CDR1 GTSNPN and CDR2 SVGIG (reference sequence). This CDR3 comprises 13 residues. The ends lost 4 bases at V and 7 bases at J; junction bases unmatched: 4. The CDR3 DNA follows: TGTGCCTGGACTTCACTAGCGGGAGGGGAGCAGTACTTC. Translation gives CAWTSLAGGEQYF.

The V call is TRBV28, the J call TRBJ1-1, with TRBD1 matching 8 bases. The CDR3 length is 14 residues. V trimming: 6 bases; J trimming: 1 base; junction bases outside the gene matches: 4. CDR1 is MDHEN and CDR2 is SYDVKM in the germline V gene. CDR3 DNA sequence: TGTGCCAGCAGCGCCGGGACAGGGAACACTGAAGCTTTCTTT. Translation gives CASSAGTGNTEAFF. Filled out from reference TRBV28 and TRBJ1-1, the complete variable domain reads DVKVTQSSRYLVKRTGEKVFLECVQDMDHENMFWYRQDPGLGLRLIYFSYDVKMKEKGDIPEGYSVSREKKERFSLILESASTNQTSMYLCASSAGTGNTEAFFGQGTRLTVV.

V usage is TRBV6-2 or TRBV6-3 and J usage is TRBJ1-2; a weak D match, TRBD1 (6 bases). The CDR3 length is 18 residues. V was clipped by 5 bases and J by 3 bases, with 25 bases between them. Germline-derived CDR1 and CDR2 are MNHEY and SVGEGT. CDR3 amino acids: CASSPLPSSLTGYYGYTF. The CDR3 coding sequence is TGTGCCAGCAGTCCACTTCCTTCCTCATTAACAGGGTACTATGGCTACACCTTC.

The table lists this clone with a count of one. The CDR3 spells CATSSTTRVNGELFF. CDR3 nucleotides: TGTGCCACCAGCTCGACTACACGGGTTAACGGGGAGCTGTTTTTT. J is TRBJ2-2 and V is TRBV15, with D possibly matching TRBD2 (5 bases). The CDR3 length is 15 residues. The germline V gene encodes CDR1 LNHNV and CDR2 YYDKDF (reference sequence). V lost 5 bases and J lost 7, with 17 bases in between.

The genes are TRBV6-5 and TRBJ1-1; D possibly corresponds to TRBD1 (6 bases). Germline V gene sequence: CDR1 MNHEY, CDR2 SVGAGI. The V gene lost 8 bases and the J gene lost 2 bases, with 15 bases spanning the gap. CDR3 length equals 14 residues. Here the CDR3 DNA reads TGTGCCAGCGTAAAACAGGGATCCAACACTGAAGCTTTCTTT. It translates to CASVKQGSNTEAFF.

The CDR3 nucleotides read TGTGCCAGCAGTGAGGGTTCCCGATTGAATTCACCCCTCCACTTT. This encodes CASSEGSRLNSPLHF. The gene calls are TRBV27 and TRBJ1-6; D is ambiguous. V was shortened by 5 bases and J by 7 bases, with 15 bases between the two germline ends. The CDR3 has 15 amino acids. CDR1 MNHEY and CDR2 SMNVEV come from the germline V gene (reference sequence).

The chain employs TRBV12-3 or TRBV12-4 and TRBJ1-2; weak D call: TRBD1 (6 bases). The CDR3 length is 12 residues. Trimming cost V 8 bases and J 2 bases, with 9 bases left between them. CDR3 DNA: TGTGCCAGCGGACAGTGGAACTATGGCTACACCTTC. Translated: CASGQWNYGYTF.

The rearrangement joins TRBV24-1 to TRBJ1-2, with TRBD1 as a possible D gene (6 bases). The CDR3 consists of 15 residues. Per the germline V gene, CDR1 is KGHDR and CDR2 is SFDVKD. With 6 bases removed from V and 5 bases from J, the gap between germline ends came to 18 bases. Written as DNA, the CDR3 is TGTGCCACCAGTAAGACAGGTGGTCCAGGATATGGCTACACCTTC. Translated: CATSKTGGPGYGYTF.

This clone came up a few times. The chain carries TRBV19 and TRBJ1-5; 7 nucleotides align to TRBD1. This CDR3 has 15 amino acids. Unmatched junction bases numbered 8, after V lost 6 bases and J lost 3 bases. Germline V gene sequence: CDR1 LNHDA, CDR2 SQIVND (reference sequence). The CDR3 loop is CASSETGDFNQPQHF. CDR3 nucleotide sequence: TGTGCCAGTAGCGAAACAGGGGACTTCAATCAGCCCCAGCATTTT.

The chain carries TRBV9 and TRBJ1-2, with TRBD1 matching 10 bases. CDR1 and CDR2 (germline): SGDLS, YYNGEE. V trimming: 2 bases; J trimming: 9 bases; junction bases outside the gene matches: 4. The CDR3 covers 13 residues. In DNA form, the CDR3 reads TGTGCCAGCAGCGTGACAGGGGGCGACAGCTACACCTTC. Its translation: CASSVTGGDSYTF.

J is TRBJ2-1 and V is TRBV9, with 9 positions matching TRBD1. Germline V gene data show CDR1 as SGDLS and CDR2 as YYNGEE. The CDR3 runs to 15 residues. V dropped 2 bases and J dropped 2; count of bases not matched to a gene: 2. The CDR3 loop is CASSVNRGPYNEQFF. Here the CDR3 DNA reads TGTGCCAGCAGCGTCAACAGGGGGCCCTACAATGAGCAGTTCTTC.

The DNA for the CDR3 is TGTGCCAGCAGCTTGGCGCTGGCGGGGGGGCTCTGGAGCACAGATACGCAGTATTTT. Translation gives CASSLALAGGLWSTDTQYF. The chain recombines TRBV5-4 with TRBJ2-3; 9 bases agree with TRBD2. Germline V gene lookup returns CDR1 SGHNT and CDR2 YYREEE (reference sequence). This CDR3 region has 19 residues. The trim removed 0 bases at V and 0 bases at J, leaving 11 bases unmatched.

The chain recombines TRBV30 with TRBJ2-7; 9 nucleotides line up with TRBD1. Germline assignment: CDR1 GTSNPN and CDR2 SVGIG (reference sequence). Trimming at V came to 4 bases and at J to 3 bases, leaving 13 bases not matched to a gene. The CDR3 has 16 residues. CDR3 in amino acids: CAWKDRGTSGGYEQYF. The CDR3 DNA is TGTGCCTGGAAAGACAGGGGGACCTCGGGCGGCTACGAGCAGTACTTC.

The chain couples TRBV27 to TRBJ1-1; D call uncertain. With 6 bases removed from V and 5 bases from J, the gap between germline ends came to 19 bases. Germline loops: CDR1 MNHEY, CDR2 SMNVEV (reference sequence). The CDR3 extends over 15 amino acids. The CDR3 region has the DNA TGTGCCAGCAGACCGACCATGGGGAGGGTTACTGAAGCTTTCTTT. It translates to CASRPTMGRVTEAFF.

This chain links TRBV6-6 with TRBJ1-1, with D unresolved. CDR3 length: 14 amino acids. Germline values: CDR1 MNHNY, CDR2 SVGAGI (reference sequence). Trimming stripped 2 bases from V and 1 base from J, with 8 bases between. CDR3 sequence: CASSYRRQNTEAFF. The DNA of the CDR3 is TGTGCCAGCAGTTACCGTCGACAGAACACTGAAGCTTTCTTT.